The T cell receptor beta chain under discussion was sequenced for a study of blood T cell repertoires in COVID-19. Study context: COVID-19 samples from acute and convalescent phases originated in the United States, Italy and Spain. PBMCs, B-cell-depleted T cells, or T cells provided the cDNA or gDNA that made up the material.

Per the original methods: Amplified reference gene primers provided the basis for estimating nucleated cell counts. Produced via immunoSEQ multiplex PCR; TCRdb's table is partial and in-frame only. That table supplies the V and J calls and clone size; D and trimming were determined from the DNA. Among roughly 440,000 clones listed, approximately 90% were seen once. The CDR3 is made up of 15 amino acids. V lost 5 bases and J lost 3; bases outside the gene matches: 5. In germline, CDR1 is SGHNT, CDR2 YENEEA. In its sample, this clone was seen once. The sequence was collected from a woman aged 45-65 years with COVID-19, enrolled during active disease. This chain links TRBV11-3 with TRBJ2-2; TRBD1 matches at 8 bases. Source material: peripheral blood. In DNA form, the CDR3 reads TGTGCCAGCAGCCCCGGGACAGGCGACACCGGGGAGCTGTTTTTT. It yields the protein CASSPGTGDTGELFF.